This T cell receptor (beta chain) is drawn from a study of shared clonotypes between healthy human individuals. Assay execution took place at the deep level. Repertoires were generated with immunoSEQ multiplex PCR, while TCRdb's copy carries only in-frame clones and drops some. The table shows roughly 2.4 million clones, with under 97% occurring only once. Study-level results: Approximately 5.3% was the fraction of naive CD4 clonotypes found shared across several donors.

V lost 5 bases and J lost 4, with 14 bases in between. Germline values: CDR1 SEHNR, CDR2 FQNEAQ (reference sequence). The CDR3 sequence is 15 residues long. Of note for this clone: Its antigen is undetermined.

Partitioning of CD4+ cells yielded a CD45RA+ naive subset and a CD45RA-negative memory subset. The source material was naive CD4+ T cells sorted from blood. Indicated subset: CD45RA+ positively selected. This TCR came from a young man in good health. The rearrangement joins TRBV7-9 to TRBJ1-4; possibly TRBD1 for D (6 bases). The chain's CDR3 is CASSRGQLFNEKLFF. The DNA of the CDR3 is TGTGCCAGCAGCCGAGGACAGTTGTTTAATGAAAAACTGTTTTTT.